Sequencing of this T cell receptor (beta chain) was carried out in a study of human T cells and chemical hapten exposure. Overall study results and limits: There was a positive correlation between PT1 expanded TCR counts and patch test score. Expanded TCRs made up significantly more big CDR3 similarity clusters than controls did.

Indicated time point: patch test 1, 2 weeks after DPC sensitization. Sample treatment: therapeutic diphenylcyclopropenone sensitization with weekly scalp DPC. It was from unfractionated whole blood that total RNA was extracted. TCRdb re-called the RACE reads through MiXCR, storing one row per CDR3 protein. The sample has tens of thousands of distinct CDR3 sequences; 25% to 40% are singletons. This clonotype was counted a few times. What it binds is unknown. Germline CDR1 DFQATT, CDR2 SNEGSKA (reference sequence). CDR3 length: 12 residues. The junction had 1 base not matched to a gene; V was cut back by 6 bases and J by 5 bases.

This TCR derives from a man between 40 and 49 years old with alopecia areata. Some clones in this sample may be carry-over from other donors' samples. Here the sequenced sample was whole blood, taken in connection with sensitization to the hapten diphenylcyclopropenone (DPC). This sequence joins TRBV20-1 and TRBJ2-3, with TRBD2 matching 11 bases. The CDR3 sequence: CSATSGRDTQYF. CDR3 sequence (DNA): TGCAGTGCCACTAGCGGGAGAGATACGCAGTATTTT.